The TCR beta chain under discussion was sequenced for a study of blood T cell repertoires in COVID-19. The germline V gene has CDR1 ENHRY and CDR2 SYGVKD. Germline trimming cut 3 bases from V and 7 bases from J; bases unmatched to any gene: 8. The CDR3 extends over 15 amino acids. Generated by immunoSEQ multiplex PCR, the TCRdb table keeps only in-frame clones and is missing some. The data show under 200,000 clones, with about four fifths seen just once and roughly 3.1% held by the top ten. The specimen was PBMCs or T cells enriched from blood (not recorded which). The clonotype was recovered from a woman between 25 and 40 years old who had been exposed to COVID-19. This chain links TRBV10-3 with TRBJ1-2; 10 nucleotides line up with TRBD1. This CDR3 reads CAISDPSRDRGGYTF. DNA for the CDR3: TGTGCCATCAGTGACCCATCCCGGGACAGGGGTGGCTACACCTTC.